These 5 T cell receptor beta chains were all obtained from the same sample, sequenced in a study of blood T cells in healthy people across ages. The authors ran a second PCR of roughly 6 to 12 cycles using a sample-barcoded 5' primer and a J-beta primer mix. TCRdb ran MiXCR on the 5' RACE reads and lists one entry per CDR3 protein. The sample lists roughly 1.9 million distinct CDR3 sequences, about two fifths occurring once. Sequenced material: blood. The receptors were sampled from a human donor in good health.

CDR3 protein: CASSLIPRSGGEDQYF. The DNA of the CDR3 is TGTGCCAGCAGCTTGATTCCACGGAGCGGAGGGGAGGACCAGTACTTC. This chain links TRBV5-4 with TRBJ2-5, with a weak D call TRBD2 (6 bases). Germline assignment: CDR1 SGHNT and CDR2 YYREEE (reference sequence). V was pared by 1 base and J by 10 bases, with 23 bases between. The CDR3 length is 16 residues.

As concerns this clonotype: One junction end does not reproduce the germline sequence, and a read error may be involved. This rearrangement joins TRBV20-1 to TRBJ2-3; 9 bases match TRBD1. The V gene's germline CDR1 is DFQATT and CDR2 SNEGSKA (reference sequence). The CDR3 totals 14 residues. The CDR3 protein is CNAGDRDLTDTQYF. CDR3 in DNA: TGCAATGCTGGGGACAGGGACTTAACAGATACGCAGTATTTT.

This rearrangement joins TRBV3-1 to TRBJ1-6; D unclear. This CDR3 is built from 12 residues. Germline lookup yields CDR1 LGHDT and CDR2 YNNKEL (reference sequence). V was pared by 3 bases and J by 13 bases, with 10 bases between. CDR3 coding DNA: TGTGCCAGCAGCCACCTTCTAGGGCCCCTCCACTTT. This codes for CASSHLLGPLHF. Together with reference TRBV3-1 and TRBJ1-6, the CDR3 gives the full variable domain: DTAVSQTPKYLVTQMGNDKSIKCEQNLGHDTMYWYKQDSKKFLKIMFSYNNKELIINETVPNRFSPKSPDKAHLNLHINSLELGDSAVYFCASSHLLGPLHFGNGTRLTVT.

The chain recombines TRBV20-1 with TRBJ2-7; 8 bases agree with TRBD1. V was pared by 0 bases and J by 3 bases, with 7 bases of the junction left unmatched. Germline CDR1 and CDR2: DFQATT and SNEGSKA (reference sequence). There are 15 residues in the CDR3. This CDR3 reads CSARDAQGASYEQYF. The CDR3 bases are TGCAGTGCTAGAGATGCGCAGGGGGCTAGCTACGAGCAGTACTTC.

The chain uses TRBV15 and TRBJ2-1; weak D call: TRBD2 (6 bases). The germline V gene has CDR1 LNHNV and CDR2 YYDKDF (reference sequence). Trimming removed 0 bases at V and 13 bases at J, with 16 bases between. The CDR3 has 14 residues. CDR3 nucleotides: TGTGCCACCAGCAGAGATTGGGCGGGGAAGACCCAGTTCTTC. Translated, it gives CATSRDWAGKTQFF. The complete variable domain, with remaining parts taken from reference TRBV15 and TRBJ2-1, reads DAMVIQNPRYQVTQFGKPVTLSCSQTLNHNVMYWYQQKSSQAPKLLFHYYDKDFNNEADTPDNFQSRRPNTSFCFLDIRSPGLGDTAMYLCATSRDWAGKTQFFGPGTRLTVL.